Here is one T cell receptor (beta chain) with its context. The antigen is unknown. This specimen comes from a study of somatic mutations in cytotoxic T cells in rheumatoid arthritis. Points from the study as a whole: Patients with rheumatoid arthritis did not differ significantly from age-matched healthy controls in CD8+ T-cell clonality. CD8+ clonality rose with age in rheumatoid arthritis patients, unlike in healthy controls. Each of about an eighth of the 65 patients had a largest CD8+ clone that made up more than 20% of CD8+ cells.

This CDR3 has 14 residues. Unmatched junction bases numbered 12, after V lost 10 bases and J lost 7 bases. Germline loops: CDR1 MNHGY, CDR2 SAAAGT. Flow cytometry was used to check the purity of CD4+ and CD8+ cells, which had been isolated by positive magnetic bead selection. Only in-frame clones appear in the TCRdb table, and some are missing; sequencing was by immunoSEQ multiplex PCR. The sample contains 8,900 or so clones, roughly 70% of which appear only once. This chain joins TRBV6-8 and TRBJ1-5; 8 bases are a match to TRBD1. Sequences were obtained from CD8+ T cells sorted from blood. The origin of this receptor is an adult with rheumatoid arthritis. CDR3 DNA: TGTGCCACCGGGGTAAGACAGGGGTGGCAGCCCCAGCATTTT. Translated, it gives CATGVRQGWQPQHF.